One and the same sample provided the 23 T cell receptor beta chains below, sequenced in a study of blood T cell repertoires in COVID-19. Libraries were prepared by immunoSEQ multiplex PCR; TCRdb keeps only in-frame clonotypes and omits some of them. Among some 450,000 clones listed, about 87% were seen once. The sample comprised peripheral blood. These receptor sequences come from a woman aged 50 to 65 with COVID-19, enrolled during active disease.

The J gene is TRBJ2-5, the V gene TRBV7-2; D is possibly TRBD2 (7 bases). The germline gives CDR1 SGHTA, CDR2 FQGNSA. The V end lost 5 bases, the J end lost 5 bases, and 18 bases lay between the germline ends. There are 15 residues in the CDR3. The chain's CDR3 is CASSLMGGAGETQYF. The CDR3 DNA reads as TGTGCCAGCAGCCTGATGGGGGGGGCCGGGGAGACCCAGTACTTC.

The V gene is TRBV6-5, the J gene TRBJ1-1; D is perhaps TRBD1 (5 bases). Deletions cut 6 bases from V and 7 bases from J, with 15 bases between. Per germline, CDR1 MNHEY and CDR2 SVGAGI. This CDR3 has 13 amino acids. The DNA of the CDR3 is TGTGCCAGCAGCCCGGTGGGGCGCAATGAAGCTTTCTTT. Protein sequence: CASSPVGRNEAFF.

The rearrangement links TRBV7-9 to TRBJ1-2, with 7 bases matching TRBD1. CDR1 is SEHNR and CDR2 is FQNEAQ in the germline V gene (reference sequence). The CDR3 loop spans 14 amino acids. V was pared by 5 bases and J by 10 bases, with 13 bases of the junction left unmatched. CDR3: CASSHPPPGQVYTF. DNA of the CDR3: TGTGCCAGCAGCCACCCTCCACCCGGACAGGTCTACACCTTC.

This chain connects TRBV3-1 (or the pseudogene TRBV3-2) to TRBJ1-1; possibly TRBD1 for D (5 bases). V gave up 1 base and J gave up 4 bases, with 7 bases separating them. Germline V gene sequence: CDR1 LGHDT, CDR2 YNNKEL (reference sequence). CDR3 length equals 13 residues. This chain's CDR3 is CASSQGGTTEAFF. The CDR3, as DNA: TGTGCCAGCAGCCAAGGGGGCACCACTGAAGCTTTCTTT.

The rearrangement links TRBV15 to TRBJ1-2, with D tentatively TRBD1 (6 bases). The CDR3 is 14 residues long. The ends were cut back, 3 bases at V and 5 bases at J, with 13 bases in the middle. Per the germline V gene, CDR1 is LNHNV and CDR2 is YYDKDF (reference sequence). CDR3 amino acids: CATSSRGRGYGYTF. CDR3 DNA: TGTGCCACCAGCAGTCGAGGCAGGGGATATGGCTACACCTTC.

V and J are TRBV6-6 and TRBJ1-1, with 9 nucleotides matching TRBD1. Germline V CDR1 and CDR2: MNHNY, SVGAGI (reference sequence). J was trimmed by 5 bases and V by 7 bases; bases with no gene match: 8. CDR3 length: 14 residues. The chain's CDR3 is CASTPQGAGTEAFF. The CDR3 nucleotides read TGTGCCAGCACCCCACAGGGGGCAGGGACTGAAGCTTTCTTT.

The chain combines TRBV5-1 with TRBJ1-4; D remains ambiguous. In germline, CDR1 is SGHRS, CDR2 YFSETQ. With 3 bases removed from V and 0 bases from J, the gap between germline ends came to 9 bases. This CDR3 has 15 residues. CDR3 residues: CASSSSGTTNEKLFF. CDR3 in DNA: TGCGCCAGCAGCTCCTCTGGCACAACTAATGAAAAACTGTTTTTT.

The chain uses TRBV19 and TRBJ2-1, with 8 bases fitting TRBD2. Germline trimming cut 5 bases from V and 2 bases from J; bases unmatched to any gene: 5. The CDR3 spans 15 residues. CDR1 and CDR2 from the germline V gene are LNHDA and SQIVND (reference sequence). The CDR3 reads CASSSVAGTYNEQFF. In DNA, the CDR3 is TGTGCCAGTAGTTCCGTAGCGGGGACCTACAATGAGCAGTTCTTC.

The DNA of the CDR3 is TGTGCCAGTAGTCGGACGGGCAGGGATAATGAGCAGTTCTTC. It codes for CASSRTGRDNEQFF. The genes are TRBV19 and TRBJ2-1; TRBD1 is a possible D gene (5 bases). V was shortened by 5 bases and J by 7 bases, with 15 bases between the two germline ends. Germline values: CDR1 LNHDA, CDR2 SQIVND (reference sequence). The CDR3 has 14 residues.

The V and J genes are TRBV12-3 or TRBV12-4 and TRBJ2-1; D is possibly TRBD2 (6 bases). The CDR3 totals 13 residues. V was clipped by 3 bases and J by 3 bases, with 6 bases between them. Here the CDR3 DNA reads TGTGCCAGCAGTTTGGGGGGCTACAATGAGCAGTTCTTC. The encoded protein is CASSLGGYNEQFF.

CDR3 residues: CASSSNTPTEAFF. The CDR3 coding sequence is TGTGCCAGCAGCTCTAATACCCCCACTGAAGCTTTCTTT. The rearrangement links TRBV7-6 to TRBJ1-1; D not certain. The germline CDR1 and CDR2 sequences are SGHVS and FNYEAQ. V dropped 4 bases and J dropped 4 bases, with 10 bases sitting between them. CDR3 length: 13 amino acids.

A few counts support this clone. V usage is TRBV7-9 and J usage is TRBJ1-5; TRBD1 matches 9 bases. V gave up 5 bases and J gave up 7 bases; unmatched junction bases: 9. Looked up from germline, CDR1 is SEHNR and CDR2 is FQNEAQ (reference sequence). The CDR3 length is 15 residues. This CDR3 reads CASSPGQGEGQPQHF. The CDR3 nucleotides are TGTGCCAGCAGCCCGGGACAGGGTGAAGGGCAGCCCCAGCATTTT.

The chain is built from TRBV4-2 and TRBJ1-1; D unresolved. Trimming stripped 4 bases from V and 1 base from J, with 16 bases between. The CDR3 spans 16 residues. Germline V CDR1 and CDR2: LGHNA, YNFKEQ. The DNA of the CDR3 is TGTGCCAGCAGCCCGGCAAATGCGGGCAGGAACACTGAAGCTTTCTTT. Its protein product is CASSPANAGRNTEAFF.

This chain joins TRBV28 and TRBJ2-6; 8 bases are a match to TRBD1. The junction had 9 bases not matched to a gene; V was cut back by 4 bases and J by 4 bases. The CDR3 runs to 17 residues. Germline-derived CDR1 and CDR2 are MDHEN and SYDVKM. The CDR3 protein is CASSSSQGAVGANVLTF. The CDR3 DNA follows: TGTGCCAGCAGTTCAAGCCAGGGGGCAGTGGGGGCCAACGTCCTGACTTTC.

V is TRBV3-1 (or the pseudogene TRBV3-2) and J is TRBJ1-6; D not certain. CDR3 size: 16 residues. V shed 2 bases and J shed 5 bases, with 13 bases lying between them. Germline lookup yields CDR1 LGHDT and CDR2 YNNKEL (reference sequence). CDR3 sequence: CASSQWRVGNNSPLHF. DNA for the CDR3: TGTGCCAGCAGCCAATGGAGGGTTGGGAATAATTCACCCCTCCACTTT.

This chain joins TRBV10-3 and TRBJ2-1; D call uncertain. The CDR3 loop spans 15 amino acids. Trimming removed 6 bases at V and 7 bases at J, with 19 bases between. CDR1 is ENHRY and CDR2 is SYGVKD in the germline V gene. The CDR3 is CAIRGADGEANEQFF. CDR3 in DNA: TGTGCCATCAGAGGTGCGGATGGTGAGGCGAATGAGCAGTTCTTC.

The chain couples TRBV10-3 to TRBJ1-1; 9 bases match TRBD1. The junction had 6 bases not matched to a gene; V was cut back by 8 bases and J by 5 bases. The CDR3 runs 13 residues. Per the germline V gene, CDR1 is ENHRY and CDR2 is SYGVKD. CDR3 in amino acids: CAIGDRVGTEAFF. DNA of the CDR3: TGTGCCATCGGGGACAGGGTTGGGACTGAAGCTTTCTTT.

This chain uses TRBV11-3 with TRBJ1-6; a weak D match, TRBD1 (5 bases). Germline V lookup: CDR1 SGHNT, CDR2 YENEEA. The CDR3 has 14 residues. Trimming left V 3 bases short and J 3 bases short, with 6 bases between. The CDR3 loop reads CASSFGGYNSPLHF. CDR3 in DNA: TGTGCCAGCAGCTTCGGGGGCTATAATTCACCCCTCCACTTT.

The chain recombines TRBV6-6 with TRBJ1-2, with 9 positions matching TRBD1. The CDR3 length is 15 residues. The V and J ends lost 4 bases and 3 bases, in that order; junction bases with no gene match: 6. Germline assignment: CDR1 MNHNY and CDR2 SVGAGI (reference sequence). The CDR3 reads CASSWDRASDYGYTF. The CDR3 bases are TGTGCCAGCAGTTGGGACAGGGCCTCGGACTATGGCTACACCTTC.

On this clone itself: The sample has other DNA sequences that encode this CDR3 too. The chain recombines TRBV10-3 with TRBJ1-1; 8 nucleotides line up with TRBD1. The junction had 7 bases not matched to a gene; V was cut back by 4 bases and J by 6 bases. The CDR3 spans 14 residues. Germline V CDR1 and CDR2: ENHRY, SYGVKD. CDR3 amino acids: CAISGGQGGPEAFF. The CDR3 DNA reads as TGTGCCATCAGTGGCGGACAGGGAGGCCCTGAAGCTTTCTTT.

The CDR3 loop reads CATSGSGAERADTQYF. The DNA of the CDR3 is TGTGCCACCAGTGGTTCAGGGGCAGAACGTGCGGATACGCAGTATTTT. The genes are TRBV24-1 and TRBJ2-3; D may be TRBD1 (6 bases). The germline V gene encodes CDR1 KGHDR and CDR2 SFDVKD. The CDR3 contains 16 residues. The V end was cut by 5 bases, the J end by 6 bases, with 20 bases between.

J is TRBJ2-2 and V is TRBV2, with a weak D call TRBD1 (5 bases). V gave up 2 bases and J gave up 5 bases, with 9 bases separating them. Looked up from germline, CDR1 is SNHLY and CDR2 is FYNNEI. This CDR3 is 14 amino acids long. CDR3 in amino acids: CASSESRQTGELFF. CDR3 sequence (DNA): TGTGCCAGCAGTGAATCCAGACAGACCGGGGAGCTGTTTTTT.

The CDR3 DNA is TGTGCCAGCAGTGAAGAGGCAACCGTGAACACTGAAGCTTTCTTT. It translates to CASSEEATVNTEAFF. This chain joins TRBV25-1 and TRBJ1-1, with D unclear. The CDR3 is 15 amino acids. Per germline, CDR1 MGHDK and CDR2 SYGVNS. Deletions cut 2 bases from V and 0 bases from J, with 10 bases between. Combining the CDR3 with reference TRBV25-1 and TRBJ1-1 gives the whole variable domain EADIYQTPRYLVIGTGKKITLECSQTMGHDKMYWYQQDPGMELHLIHYSYGVNSTEKGDLSSESTVSRIRTEHFPLTLESARPSHTSQYLCASSEEATVNTEAFFGQGTRLTVV.